Listed below are T cell receptor beta chains from one sample, sequenced in a study of shared clonotypes between healthy human individuals. TCRdb's table, derived via immunoSEQ multiplex PCR, lists solely in-frame clones and lacks some. The sample records about 710,000 clones, around 78% being singletons. Sequencing used memory CD4+ T cells sorted from blood. These receptors were collected from a woman under 40 in good health. Each CDR3 is given with its conserved first and last residue. The order of the fields is D gene, V gene, J gene, clone size, CDR3 DNA, CDR3 protein. The D gene is left open where the match is weak. Clone size is shown for a subset of rows, as once, few, many or a class of expanded clone.

NA	TRBV28	TRBJ1-2	NA	TGTGCCAGCAGTTTAGGTCCTGGAATCTATGGCTACACCTTC	CASSLGPGIYGYTF
NA	TRBV7-8	TRBJ1-1	NA	TGTGCCAGCAGCTTAGTGGTCGGGCAGGGTGGCACTGAAGCTTTCTTT	CASSLVVGQGGTEAFF
TRBD1	TRBV10-3	TRBJ1-1	NA	TGTGCCATCAGTGAGTACGGCAGGGGGGGCACTGAAGCTTTCTTT	CAISEYGRGGTEAFF
NA	TRBV7-2	TRBJ2-7	NA	TGTGCCAGCAGCTCTCGTAGGGGGTCGAACTCCCTCCCCTACGAGCAGTACTTC	CASSSRRGSNSLPYEQYF
TRBD1	TRBV2	TRBJ2-5	few	TGTGCCAGTAAGACAGGGGGCTACCAAGAGACCCAGTACTTC	CASKTGGYQETQYF
NA	TRBV9	TRBJ1-1	NA	TGTGCCAGCAGCGTAGATGGTCGAGCCACTGAAGCTTTCTTT	CASSVDGRATEAFF
TRBD1	TRBV5-6	TRBJ2-7	NA	TGTGCCAGCAGCCGAGGACAGGACTACGAGCAGTACTTC	CASSRGQDYEQYF
NA	TRBV7-8	TRBJ2-7	NA	TGTGCCAGCAGCTTAATCCGGGACCATACCTACGAGCAGTACTTC	CASSLIRDHTYEQYF
NA	TRBV7-8	TRBJ2-7	NA	TGTGCCAGCAGCTTAGTCGCCTTTAGTTCACCCTACGAGCAGTACTTC	CASSLVAFSSPYEQYF
NA	TRBV6-6	TRBJ2-1	NA	TGTGCCAGCAGTTACTCAAAACTAGGGGGCTACAATGAGCAGTTCTTC	CASSYSKLGGYNEQFF
NA	TRBV25-1	TRBJ1-5	NA	TGTGCCAGCAGTGGGGGGTCCGTGACAGAATATCAGCCCCAGCATTTT	CASSGGSVTEYQPQHF
NA	TRBV28	TRBJ2-7	NA	TGTGCCAGCAGAGCGACAGGTCTCACCTACGAGCAGTACTTC	CASRATGLTYEQYF
TRBD2	TRBV12-5	TRBJ2-2	NA	TGTGCTAGTGGTTTGGTAGGCCTAGCGGAGAGAAGCGGGGAGCTGTTTTTT	CASGLVGLAERSGELFF
NA	TRBV6-5	TRBJ1-5	NA	TGTGCCAGCCGTCGGGAGTCGGATAGCAATCAGCCCCAGCATTTT	CASRRESDSNQPQHF
NA	TRBV6-5	TRBJ2-1	NA	TGTGCCAGCAGTTCCCGGGACTCGTCCTACAATGAGCAGTTCTTC	CASSSRDSSYNEQFF
NA	TRBV20-1	TRBJ1-2	NA	TGCAGTGCACGGGACTCGGTAGGCTACACCTTC	CSARDSVGYTF
TRBD1	TRBV19	TRBJ1-5	NA	TGTGCCAGTAGTATGTCAGGGGGCAGTCAGCCCCAGCATTTT	CASSMSGGSQPQHF
NA	TRBV13	TRBJ2-3	NA	TGTGCCAGCGGGTTGGCGGGATCAGATACGCAGTATTTT	CASGLAGSDTQYF